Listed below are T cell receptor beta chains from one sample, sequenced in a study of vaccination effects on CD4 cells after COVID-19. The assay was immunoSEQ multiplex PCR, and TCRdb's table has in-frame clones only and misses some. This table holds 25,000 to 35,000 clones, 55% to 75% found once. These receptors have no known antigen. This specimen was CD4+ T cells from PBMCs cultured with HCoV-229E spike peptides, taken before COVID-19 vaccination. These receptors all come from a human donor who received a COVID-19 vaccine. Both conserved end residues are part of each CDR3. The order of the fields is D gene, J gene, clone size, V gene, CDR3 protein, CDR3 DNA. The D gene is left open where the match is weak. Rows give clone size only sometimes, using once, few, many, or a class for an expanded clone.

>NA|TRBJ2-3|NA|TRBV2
CASSRLRTDTQYF
TGTGCCAGCAGTAGGTTGCGCACAGATACGCAGTATTTT
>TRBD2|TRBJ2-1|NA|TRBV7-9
CASSPIGLAGGYYNEQFF
TGTGCCAGCAGCCCGATTGGACTAGCGGGAGGGTACTACAATGAGCAGTTCTTC
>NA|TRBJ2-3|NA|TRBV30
CAWGSGLELDTQYF
TGTGCCTGGGGTTCGGGCCTTGAGCTAGATACGCAGTATTTT
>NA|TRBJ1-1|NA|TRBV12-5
CASGTGRLRIDTEAFF
TGTGCTAGTGGCACTGGTCGATTGAGGATAGACACTGAAGCTTTCTTT
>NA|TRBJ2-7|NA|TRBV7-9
CASSPRGFSYEQYF
TGTGCCAGCAGCCCAAGGGGGTTTTCCTACGAGCAGTACTTC
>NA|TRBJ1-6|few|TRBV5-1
CASSLGPGSSYNSPLHF
TGCGCCAGCAGCTTGGGTCCGGGGAGCTCCTATAATTCACCCCTCCACTTT
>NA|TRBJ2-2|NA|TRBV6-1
CASSELSTGELFF
TGTGCCAGCAGTGAATTGAGTACCGGGGAGCTGTTTTTT
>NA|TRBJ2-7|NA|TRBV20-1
CSARDLYEQYF
TGCAGTGCTAGGGACCTCTACGAGCAGTACTTC
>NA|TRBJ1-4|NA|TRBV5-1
CASSLAQQGTNEKLFF
TGCGCCAGCAGCTTGGCACAACAGGGAACTAATGAAAAACTGTTTTTT
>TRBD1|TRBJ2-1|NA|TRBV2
CASSGQGVAYNEQFF
TGTGCCAGCAGTGGACAGGGGGTCGCCTACAATGAGCAGTTCTTC
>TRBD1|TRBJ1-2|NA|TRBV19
CASRNPGQGAYGYTF
TGTGCCAGTAGAAACCCGGGACAGGGGGCCTATGGCTACACCTTC
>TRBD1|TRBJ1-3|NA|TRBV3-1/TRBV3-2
CASSQGQGGNTIYF
TGTGCCAGCAGCCAAGGACAGGGTGGAAACACCATATATTTT
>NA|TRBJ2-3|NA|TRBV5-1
CASSPGGGLTDTQYF
TGCGCCAGCAGCCCCGGTGGGGGGCTCACAGATACGCAGTATTTT
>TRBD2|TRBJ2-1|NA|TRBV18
CASSPRLAAFYNEQFF
TGTGCCAGCTCACCCCGACTAGCGGCCTTCTACAATGAGCAGTTCTTC
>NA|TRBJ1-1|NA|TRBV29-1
CSVPHAVQQPMNTEAFF
TGCAGCGTTCCGCACGCGGTACAGCAGCCCATGAACACTGAAGCTTTCTTT
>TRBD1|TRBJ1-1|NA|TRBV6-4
CARRGDRRNTEAFF
TGTGCCAGGAGAGGGGACAGGAGGAACACTGAAGCTTTCTTT
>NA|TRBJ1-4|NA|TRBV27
CASSYQGREKLFF
TGTGCCAGCAGTTACCAGGGAAGGGAAAAACTGTTTTTT
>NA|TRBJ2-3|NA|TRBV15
CATSRDTGARTDTQYF
TGTGCCACCAGCAGAGATACGGGGGCGCGGACAGATACGCAGTATTTT
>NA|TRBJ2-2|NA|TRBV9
CASSVASVQSGELFF
TGTGCCAGCAGCGTAGCTTCGGTGCAATCCGGGGAGCTGTTTTTT
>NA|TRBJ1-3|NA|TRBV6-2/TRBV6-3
CASSYGPGNTIYF
TGTGCCAGCAGTTACGGCCCCGGAAACACCATATATTTT
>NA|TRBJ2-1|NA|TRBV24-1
CATSEGRSYNEQFF
TGTGCCACCAGTGAAGGGAGGTCCTACAATGAGCAGTTCTTC
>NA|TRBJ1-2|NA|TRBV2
CASYGYTF
TGTGCCAGCTATGGCTACACCTTC
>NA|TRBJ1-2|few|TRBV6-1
CASSEGRVGGYTF
TGTGCCAGCAGTGAAGGCAGGGTGGGTGGCTACACCTTC
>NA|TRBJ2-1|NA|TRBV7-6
CASSLSIRGPNEQFF
TGTGCCAGCAGCTTAAGTATTCGCGGGCCCAATGAGCAGTTCTTC
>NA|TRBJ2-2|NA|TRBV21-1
CASSSILAGLNTGELFF
TGTGCCAGCAGCAGTATCCTAGCGGGATTGAACACCGGGGAGCTGTTTTTT
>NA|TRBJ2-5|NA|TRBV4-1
CASSPREGETQYF
TGCGCCAGCAGCCCTAGGGAAGGCGAGACCCAGTACTTC
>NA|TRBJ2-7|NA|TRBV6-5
CASSYSKMRGSYEQYF
TGTGCCAGCAGTTACTCGAAGATGCGGGGCTCCTACGAGCAGTACTTC
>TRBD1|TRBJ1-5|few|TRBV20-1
CSASGGQEKSQPQHF
TGCAGTGCTAGTGGGGGACAGGAAAAATCTCAGCCCCAGCATTTT
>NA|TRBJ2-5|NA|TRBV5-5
CASSAAGIKETQYF
TGTGCCAGCAGCGCCGCGGGGATTAAAGAGACCCAGTACTTC
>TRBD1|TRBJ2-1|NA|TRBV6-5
CASSYSGTGVNEQFF
TGTGCCAGCAGTTACTCTGGGACAGGGGTCAATGAGCAGTTCTTC
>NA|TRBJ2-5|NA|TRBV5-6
CASSLGQLRETQYF
TGTGCCAGCAGCTTGGGACAGCTCAGGGAGACCCAGTACTTC
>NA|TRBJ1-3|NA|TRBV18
CASSPSRADTIYF
TGTGCCAGCTCACCGTCTAGGGCCGACACCATATATTTT
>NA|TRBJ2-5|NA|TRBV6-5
CASRRWTERQETQYF
TGTGCCAGCAGACGTTGGACAGAACGCCAAGAGACCCAGTACTTC
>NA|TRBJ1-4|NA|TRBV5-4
CASSSSHGPIVPATNEKLFF
TGTGCCAGCAGCTCGAGTCATGGGCCGATTGTACCTGCAACTAATGAAAAACTGTTTTTT
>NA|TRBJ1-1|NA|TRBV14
CASSQGNLWNTEAFF
TGTGCCAGCAGCCAAGGGAATTTATGGAACACTGAAGCTTTCTTT
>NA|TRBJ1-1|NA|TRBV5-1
CASSLRGGSNTEAFF
TGCGCCAGCAGCTTGAGGGGAGGGTCGAACACTGAAGCTTTCTTT
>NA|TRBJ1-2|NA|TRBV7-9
CASSLPVLGYTF
TGTGCCAGCAGCTTACCAGTCCTGGGCTACACCTTC
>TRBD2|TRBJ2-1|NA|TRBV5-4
CASSLIGLAGYNEQFF
TGTGCCAGCAGCCTGATCGGACTAGCGGGATACAATGAGCAGTTCTTC
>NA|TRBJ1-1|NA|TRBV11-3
CASSAGPSEAFF
TGTGCCAGCAGCGCTGGACCCTCTGAAGCTTTCTTT
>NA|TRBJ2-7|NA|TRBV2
CASSDLRGEQYF
TGTGCCAGCAGTGATCTTAGGGGCGAGCAGTACTTC
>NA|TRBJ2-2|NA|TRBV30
CAWTISGSGELFF
TGTGCCTGGACCATCAGCGGGTCCGGGGAGCTGTTTTTT
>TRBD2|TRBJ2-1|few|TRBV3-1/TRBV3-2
CASRGAPPSGGYNEQFF
TGTGCCAGCCGCGGGGCACCTCCTAGCGGGGGCTACAATGAGCAGTTCTTC
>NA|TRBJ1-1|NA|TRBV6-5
CASSFDAVLTEAFF
TGTGCCAGCAGTTTTGACGCCGTCCTCACTGAAGCTTTCTTT
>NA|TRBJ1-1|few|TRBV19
CASSTVSNTEAFF
TGTGCCAGTAGTACAGTTTCGAACACTGAAGCTTTCTTT
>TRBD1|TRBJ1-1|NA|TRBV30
CAWSKADRRDTEAFF
TGTGCCTGGAGTAAAGCGGACAGGCGAGACACTGAAGCTTTCTTT
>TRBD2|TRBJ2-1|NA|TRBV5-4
CASSFSSGSSYNEQFF
TGTGCCAGCAGCTTCAGTAGCGGGAGCTCCTACAATGAGCAGTTCTTC
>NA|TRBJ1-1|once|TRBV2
CASSKQGYATEAFF
TGTGCCAGCAGTAAACAGGGATACGCTACTGAAGCTTTCTTT